The rows below give T cell receptor beta chains drawn from one sample of a study of HIV-infected patients and healthy controls. TCRdb ran MiXCR on the 5' RACE reads and lists one entry per CDR3 protein. The sample yields approximately 15,000 distinct CDR3 sequences, 12% seen once. Sequenced material: blood, taken during antiretroviral therapy. These receptors were obtained from an adult with HIV infection. The donor label of this sample is uncertain. Both conserved end residues are part of each CDR3. The D gene is left open where the match is weak. The listing skips clone size in some rows; elsewhere it reads once, few, many or a size class.

d_gene: TRBD1; j_gene: TRBJ1-5; v_gene: TRBV6-5; abundance: .; CDR3aa: CASSPRGYAGQPQHF; CDR3nt: TGTGCCAGCAGTCCCAGGGGGTACGCCGGTCAGCCCCAGCATTTT
d_gene: .; j_gene: TRBJ2-7; v_gene: TRBV7-9; abundance: many; CDR3aa: CASSMRPGHTGEQYF; CDR3nt: TGTGCCAGCAGCATGCGCCCGGGGCACACCGGCGAGCAGTACTTC
d_gene: .; j_gene: TRBJ2-1; v_gene: TRBV5-4; abundance: .; CDR3aa: CASSSDSTIWNEQFF; CDR3nt: TGTGCCAGCAGCTCGGACTCGACTATTTGGAATGAGCAGTTCTTC
d_gene: TRBD1; j_gene: TRBJ2-5; v_gene: TRBV7-9; abundance: many; CDR3aa: CASSAKTGQQETQYF; CDR3nt: TGTGCCAGCAGCGCTAAGACGGGACAGCAAGAGACCCAGTACTTC
d_gene: .; j_gene: TRBJ1-5; v_gene: TRBV6-1; abundance: many; CDR3aa: CASSEGGGIQPQHF; CDR3nt: TGTGCCAGCAGTGAAGGGGGGGGAATTCAGCCCCAGCATTTT
d_gene: .; j_gene: TRBJ1-2; v_gene: TRBV12-3/TRBV12-4; abundance: many; CDR3aa: CASSLTNRYYTF; CDR3nt: TGTGCCAGCAGTTTAACGAACAGATACTACACCTTC
d_gene: .; j_gene: TRBJ2-1; v_gene: TRBV5-6; abundance: many; CDR3aa: CASSLALGRGSYNEQFF; CDR3nt: TGTGCCAGCAGCTTGGCCTTGGGCAGGGGCTCCTACAATGAGCAGTTCTTC
d_gene: .; j_gene: TRBJ2-1; v_gene: TRBV6-5; abundance: many; CDR3aa: CASRKDREQFF; CDR3nt: TGTGCCAGCAGGAAAGACAGAGAGCAGTTCTTC
d_gene: TRBD1; j_gene: TRBJ2-7; v_gene: TRBV6-5; abundance: .; CDR3aa: CASSSGQGYEQYF; CDR3nt: TGTGCCAGCAGTTCGGGACAGGGCTACGAGCAGTACTTC
d_gene: TRBD1; j_gene: TRBJ1-2; v_gene: TRBV7-9; abundance: many; CDR3aa: CASSYVETGSHGYTF; CDR3nt: TGTGCCAGCAGCTACGTAGAGACAGGGTCTCATGGCTACACCTTC
d_gene: TRBD1; j_gene: TRBJ2-5; v_gene: TRBV11-2; abundance: few; CDR3aa: CASSFSLGTGYQETQYF; CDR3nt: TGTGCCAGCAGCTTTTCCCTCGGGACAGGGTACCAAGAGACCCAGTACTTC
d_gene: TRBD2; j_gene: TRBJ2-7; v_gene: TRBV20-1; abundance: many; CDR3aa: CSAITSGRAHEQYF; CDR3nt: TGCAGTGCCATCACTAGCGGGAGGGCCCACGAGCAGTACTTC
d_gene: .; j_gene: TRBJ1-1; v_gene: TRBV20-1; abundance: many; CDR3aa: CSARDHQHPNTEAFF; CDR3nt: TGCAGTGCTAGAGATCATCAACACCCGAACACTGAAGCTTTCTTT
d_gene: .; j_gene: TRBJ2-3; v_gene: TRBV28; abundance: many; CDR3aa: CASSSPIGTDTQYF; CDR3nt: TGTGCCAGCAGTTCCCCCATAGGAACAGATACGCAGTATTTT
d_gene: .; j_gene: TRBJ2-3; v_gene: TRBV29-1; abundance: many; CDR3aa: CSAAPGLRADTQYF; CDR3nt: TGCAGCGCTGCCCCCGGACTTCGAGCAGATACGCAGTATTTT
d_gene: TRBD1; j_gene: TRBJ2-1; v_gene: TRBV5-6; abundance: .; CDR3aa: CASSRDRVAYNEQFF; CDR3nt: TGTGCCAGCAGCCGGGACAGGGTTGCCTACAATGAGCAGTTCTTC
d_gene: TRBD1; j_gene: TRBJ2-1; v_gene: TRBV29-1; abundance: .; CDR3aa: CSVGGKGAGYNEQFF; CDR3nt: TGCAGCGTTGGCGGCAAGGGGGCGGGTTACAATGAGCAGTTCTTC
d_gene: TRBD2; j_gene: TRBJ2-1; v_gene: TRBV10-2; abundance: .; CDR3aa: CASRAGTSGRTNEQFF; CDR3nt: TGCGCCAGCAGAGCCGGGACTAGCGGGAGGACCAATGAGCAGTTCTTC